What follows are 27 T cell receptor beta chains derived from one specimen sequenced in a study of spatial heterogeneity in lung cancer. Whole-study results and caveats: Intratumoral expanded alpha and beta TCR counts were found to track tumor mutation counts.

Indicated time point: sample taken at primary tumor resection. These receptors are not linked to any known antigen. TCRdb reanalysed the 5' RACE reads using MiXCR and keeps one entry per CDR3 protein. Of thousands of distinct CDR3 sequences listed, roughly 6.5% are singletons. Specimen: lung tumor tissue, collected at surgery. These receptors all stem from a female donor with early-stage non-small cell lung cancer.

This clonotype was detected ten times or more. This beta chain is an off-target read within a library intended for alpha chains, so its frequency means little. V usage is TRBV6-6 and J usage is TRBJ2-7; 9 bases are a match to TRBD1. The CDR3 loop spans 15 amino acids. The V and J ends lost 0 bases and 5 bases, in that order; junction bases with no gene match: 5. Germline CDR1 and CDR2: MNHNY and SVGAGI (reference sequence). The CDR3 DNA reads TGTGCCAGCAGTTACTCGCGGACAGGGGTAAACGAGCAGTACTTC. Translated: CASSYSRTGVNEQYF.

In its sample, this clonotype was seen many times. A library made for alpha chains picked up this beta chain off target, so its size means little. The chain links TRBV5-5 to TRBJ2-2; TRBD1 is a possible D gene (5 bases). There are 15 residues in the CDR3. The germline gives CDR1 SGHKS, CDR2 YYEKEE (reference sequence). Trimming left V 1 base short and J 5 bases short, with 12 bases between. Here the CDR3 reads CASSLSPGYTGELFF. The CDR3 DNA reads TGTGCCAGCAGCTTGTCCCCAGGGTATACCGGGGAGCTGTTTTTT.

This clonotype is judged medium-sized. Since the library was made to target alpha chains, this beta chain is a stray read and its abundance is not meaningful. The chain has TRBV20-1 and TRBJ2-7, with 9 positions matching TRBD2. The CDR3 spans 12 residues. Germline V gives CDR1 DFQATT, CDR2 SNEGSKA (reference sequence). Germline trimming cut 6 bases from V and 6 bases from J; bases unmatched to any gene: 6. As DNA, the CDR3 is TGCAGTGCCACGCTAGCGGGACCCGAGCAGTACTTC. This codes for CSATLAGPEQYF.

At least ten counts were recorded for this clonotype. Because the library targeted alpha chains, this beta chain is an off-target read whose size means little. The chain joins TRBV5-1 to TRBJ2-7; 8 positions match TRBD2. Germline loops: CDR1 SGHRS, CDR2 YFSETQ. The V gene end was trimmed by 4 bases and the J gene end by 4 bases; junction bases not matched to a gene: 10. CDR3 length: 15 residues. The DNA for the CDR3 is TGCGCCAGCAGCCCCAGCCCGGGACTAGTGTACGAGCAGTACTTC. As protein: CASSPSPGLVYEQYF. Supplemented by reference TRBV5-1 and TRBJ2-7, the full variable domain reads KAGVTQTPRYLIKTRGQQVTLSCSPISGHRSVSWYQQTPGQGLQFLFEYFSETQRNKGNFPGRFSGRQFSNSRSEMNVSTLELGDSALYLCASSPSPGLVYEQYFGPGTRLTVT.

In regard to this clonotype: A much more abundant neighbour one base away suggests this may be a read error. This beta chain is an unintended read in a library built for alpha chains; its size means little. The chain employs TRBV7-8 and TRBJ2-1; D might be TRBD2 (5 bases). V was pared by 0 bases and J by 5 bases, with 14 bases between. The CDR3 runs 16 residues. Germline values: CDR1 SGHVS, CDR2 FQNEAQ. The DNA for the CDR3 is TGTGCCAGCAGCTTAGCGCGAGCGGCGCAAGACAATGAGCAGTTCTTC. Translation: CASSLARAAQDNEQFF.

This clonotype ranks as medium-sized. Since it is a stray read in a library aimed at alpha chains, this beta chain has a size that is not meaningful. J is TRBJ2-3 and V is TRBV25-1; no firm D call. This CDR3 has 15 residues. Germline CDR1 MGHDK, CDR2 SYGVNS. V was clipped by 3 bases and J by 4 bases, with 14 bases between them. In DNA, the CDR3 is TGTGCCAGCAGTGAGGTCCTTGACCAGGCAGATACGCAGTATTTT. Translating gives CASSEVLDQADTQYF.

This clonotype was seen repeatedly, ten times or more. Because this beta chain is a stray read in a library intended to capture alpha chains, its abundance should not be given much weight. CDR3 amino acids: CASSEGQAREQYF. The CDR3 DNA follows: TGTGCCAGCAGCGAAGGACAGGCGCGCGAGCAGTACTTC. The chain carries TRBV7-2 and TRBJ2-7; 7 bases match TRBD1. The CDR3 runs to 13 residues. Trimming took 5 bases from V and 6 from J; bases not matched to a gene: 7. Germline-derived CDR1 and CDR2 are SGHTA and FQGNSA.

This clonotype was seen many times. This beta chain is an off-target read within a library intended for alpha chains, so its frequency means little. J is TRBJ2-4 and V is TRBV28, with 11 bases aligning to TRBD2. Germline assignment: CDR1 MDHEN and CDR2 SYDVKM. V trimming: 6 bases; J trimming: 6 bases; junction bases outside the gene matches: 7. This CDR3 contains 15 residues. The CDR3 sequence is CASSLGLAGRNIQYF. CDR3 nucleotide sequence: TGTGCCAGCAGCTTAGGACTAGCGGGTAGAAACATTCAGTACTTC.

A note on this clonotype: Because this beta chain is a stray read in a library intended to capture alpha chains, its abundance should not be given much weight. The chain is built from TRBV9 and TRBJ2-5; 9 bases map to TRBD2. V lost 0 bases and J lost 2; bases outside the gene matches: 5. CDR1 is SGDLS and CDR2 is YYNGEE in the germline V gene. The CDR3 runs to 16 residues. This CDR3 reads CASSVGLAARQETQYF. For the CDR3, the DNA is TGTGCCAGCAGCGTAGGACTAGCGGCTAGACAAGAGACCCAGTACTTC.

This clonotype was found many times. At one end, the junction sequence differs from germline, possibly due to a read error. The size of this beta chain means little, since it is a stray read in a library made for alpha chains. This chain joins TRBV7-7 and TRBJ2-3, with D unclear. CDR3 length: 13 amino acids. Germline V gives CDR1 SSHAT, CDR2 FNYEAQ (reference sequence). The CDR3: CASSLSVSDTQYF. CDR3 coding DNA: TGTGCTAGCAGCTTATCGGTCTCAGATACGCAGTATTTT. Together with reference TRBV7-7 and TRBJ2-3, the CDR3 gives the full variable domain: GAGVSQSPRYKVTKRGQDVTLRCDPISSHATLYWYQQALGQGPEFLTYFNYEAQPDKSGLPSDRFSAERPEGSISTLTIQRTEQRDSAMYRCASSLSVSDTQYFGPGTRLTVL.

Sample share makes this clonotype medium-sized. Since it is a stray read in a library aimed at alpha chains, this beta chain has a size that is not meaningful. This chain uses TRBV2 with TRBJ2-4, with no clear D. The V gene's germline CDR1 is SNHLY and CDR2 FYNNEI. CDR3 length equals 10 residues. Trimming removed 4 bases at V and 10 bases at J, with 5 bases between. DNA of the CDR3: TGTGCCAGCAGTGTAGGAATTCAGTACTTC. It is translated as CASSVGIQYF.

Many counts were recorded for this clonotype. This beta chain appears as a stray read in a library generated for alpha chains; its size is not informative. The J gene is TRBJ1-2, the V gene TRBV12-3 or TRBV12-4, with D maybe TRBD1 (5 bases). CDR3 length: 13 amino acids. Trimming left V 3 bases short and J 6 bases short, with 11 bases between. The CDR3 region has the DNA TGTGCCAGCAGTTTCGGGACCACGAATGGCTACACCTTC. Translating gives CASSFGTTNGYTF.

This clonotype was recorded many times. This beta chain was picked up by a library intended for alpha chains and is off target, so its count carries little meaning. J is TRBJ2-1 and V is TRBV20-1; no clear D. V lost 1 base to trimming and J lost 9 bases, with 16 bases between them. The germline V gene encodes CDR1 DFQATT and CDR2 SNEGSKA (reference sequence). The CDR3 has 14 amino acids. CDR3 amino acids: CSARGGPWAGEQFF. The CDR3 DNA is TGCAGTGCTAGAGGAGGTCCGTGGGCCGGTGAGCAGTTCTTC.

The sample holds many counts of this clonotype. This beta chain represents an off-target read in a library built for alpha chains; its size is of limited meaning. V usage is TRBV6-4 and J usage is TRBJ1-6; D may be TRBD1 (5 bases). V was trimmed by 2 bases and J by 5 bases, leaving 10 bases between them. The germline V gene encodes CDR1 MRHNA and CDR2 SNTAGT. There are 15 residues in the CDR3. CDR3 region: CASSDRPGDNSPLHF. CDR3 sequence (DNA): TGTGCCAGCAGTGACCGTCCGGGGGATAATTCACCCCTCCACTTT.

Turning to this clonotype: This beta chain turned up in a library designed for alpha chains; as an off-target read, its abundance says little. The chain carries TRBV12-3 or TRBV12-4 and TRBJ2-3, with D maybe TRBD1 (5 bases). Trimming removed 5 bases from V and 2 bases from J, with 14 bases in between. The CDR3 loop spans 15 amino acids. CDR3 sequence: CASSTHRSYTDTQYF. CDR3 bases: TGTGCCAGCAGTACTCACAGGTCCTACACAGATACGCAGTATTTT.

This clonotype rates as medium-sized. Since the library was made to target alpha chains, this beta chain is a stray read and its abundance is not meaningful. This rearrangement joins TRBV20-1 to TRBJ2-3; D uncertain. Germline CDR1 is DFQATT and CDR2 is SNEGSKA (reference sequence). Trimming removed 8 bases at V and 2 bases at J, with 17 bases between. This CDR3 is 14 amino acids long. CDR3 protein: CSLPGVLHTDTQYF. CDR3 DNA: TGCAGTCTGCCAGGTGTTCTACACACAGATACGCAGTATTTT.

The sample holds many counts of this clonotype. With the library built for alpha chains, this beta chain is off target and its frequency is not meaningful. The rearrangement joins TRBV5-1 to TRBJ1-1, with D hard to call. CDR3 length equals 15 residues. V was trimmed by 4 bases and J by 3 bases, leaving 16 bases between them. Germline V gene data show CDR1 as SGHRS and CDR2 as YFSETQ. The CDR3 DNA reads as TGCGCCAGCAGCGAACGCGCGTCTGGGGACACTGAAGCTTTCTTT. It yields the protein CASSERASGDTEAFF.

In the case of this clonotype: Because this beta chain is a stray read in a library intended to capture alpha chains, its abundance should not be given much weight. The chain's CDR3 is CASTGQAHTGELFF. The CDR3 coding sequence is TGTGCCAGCACGGGGCAGGCCCACACCGGGGAGCTGTTTTTT. This sequence joins TRBV14 and TRBJ2-2, with D perhaps TRBD1 or TRBD2 (5 bases each). The CDR3 has 14 amino acids. Germline V gives CDR1 SGHDN, CDR2 FVKESK. The ends were cut back, 7 bases at V and 3 bases at J, with 12 bases in the middle.

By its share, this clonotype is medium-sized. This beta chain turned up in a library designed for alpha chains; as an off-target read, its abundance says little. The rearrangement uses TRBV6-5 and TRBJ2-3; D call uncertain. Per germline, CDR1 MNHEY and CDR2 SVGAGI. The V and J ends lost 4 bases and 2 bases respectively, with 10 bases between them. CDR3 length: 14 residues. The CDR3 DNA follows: TGTGCCAGCAGTTCTGACGGTTACACAGATACGCAGTATTTT. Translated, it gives CASSSDGYTDTQYF.

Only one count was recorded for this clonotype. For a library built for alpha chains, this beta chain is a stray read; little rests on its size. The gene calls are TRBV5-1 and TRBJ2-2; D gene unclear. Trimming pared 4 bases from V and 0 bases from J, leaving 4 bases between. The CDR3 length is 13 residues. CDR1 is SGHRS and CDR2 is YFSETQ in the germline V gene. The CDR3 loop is CASSDPNTGELFF. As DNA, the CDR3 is TGCGCCAGCAGCGATCCGAACACCGGGGAGCTGTTTTTT.

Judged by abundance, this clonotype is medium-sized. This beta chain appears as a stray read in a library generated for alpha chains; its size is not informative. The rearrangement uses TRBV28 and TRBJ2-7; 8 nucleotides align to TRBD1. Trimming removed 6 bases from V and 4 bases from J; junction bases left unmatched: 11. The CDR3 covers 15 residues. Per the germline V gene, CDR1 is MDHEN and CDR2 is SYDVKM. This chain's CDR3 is CASSLTATGGYEQYF. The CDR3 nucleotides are TGTGCCAGCAGCCTCACTGCTACAGGGGGGTACGAGCAGTACTTC.

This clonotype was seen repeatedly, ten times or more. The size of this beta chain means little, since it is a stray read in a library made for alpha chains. CDR3 in DNA: TGCAGTGCTAGAGTGGGGCAAGGGCAAGAGACCCAGTACTTC. This codes for CSARVGQGQETQYF. J is TRBJ2-5 and V is TRBV20-1; tentative D call: TRBD1 (5 bases). The CDR3 covers 14 residues. The V end was cut by 1 base, the J end by 2 bases, with 11 bases between. Per the germline V gene, CDR1 is DFQATT and CDR2 is SNEGSKA (reference sequence).

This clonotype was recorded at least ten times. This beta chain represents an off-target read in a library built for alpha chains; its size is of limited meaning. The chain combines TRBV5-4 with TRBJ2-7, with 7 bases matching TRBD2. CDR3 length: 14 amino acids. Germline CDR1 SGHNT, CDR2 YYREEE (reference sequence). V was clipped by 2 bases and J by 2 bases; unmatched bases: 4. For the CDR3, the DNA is TGTGCCAGCAGCTTTAGCGGGCCAACCTACGAGCAGTACTTC. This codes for CASSFSGPTYEQYF.

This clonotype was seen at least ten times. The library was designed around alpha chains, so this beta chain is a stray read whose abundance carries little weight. The CDR3 coding sequence is TGTGCCAGCAGTGAATATGGAAAAAGGGACTTCCAAGAGACCCAGTACTTC. This gives the protein CASSEYGKRDFQETQYF. The chain is built from TRBV25-1 and TRBJ2-5, with D perhaps matching TRBD2 (6 bases). The V gene's germline CDR1 is MGHDK and CDR2 SYGVNS. Trimming removed 0 bases from V and 1 base from J, with 15 bases in between. The CDR3 spans 17 residues.

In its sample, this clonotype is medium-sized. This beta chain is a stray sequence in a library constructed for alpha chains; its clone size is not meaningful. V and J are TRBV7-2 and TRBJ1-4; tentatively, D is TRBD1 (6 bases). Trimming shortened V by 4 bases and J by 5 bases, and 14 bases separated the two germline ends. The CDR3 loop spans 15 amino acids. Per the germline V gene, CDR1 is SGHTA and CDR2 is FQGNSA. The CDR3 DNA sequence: TGTGCCAGCAGCTCTCAGGGGTCCCACAATGAAAAACTGTTTTTT. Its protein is CASSSQGSHNEKLFF.

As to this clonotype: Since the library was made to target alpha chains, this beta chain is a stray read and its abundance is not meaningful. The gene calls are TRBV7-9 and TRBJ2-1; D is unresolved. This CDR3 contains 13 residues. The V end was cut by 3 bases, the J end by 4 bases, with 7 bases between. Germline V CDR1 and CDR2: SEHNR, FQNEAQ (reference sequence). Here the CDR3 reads CASSFYSYNEQFF. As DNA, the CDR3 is TGTGCCAGCAGCTTCTACAGTTACAATGAGCAGTTCTTC.

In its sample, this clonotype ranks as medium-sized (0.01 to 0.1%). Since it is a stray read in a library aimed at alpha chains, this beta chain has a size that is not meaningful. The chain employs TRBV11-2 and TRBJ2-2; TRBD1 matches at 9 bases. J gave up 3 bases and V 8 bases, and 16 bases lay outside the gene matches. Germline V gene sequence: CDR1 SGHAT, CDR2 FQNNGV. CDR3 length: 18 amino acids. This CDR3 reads CASFAGTGTTWDTGELFF. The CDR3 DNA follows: TGTGCCAGCTTCGCCGGGACAGGGACCACTTGGGACACCGGGGAGCTGTTTTTT.